This TCR beta chain was recovered during a study of T cell changes during pregnancy in multiple sclerosis. This clone showed up just once. Sequencing used immunoSEQ multiplex PCR; TCRdb keeps in-frame clones, though not all of them. Found here are about 42,000 clones, approximately 80% of them singletons; the top ten hold 0.55% to 0.75%. Germline loops: CDR1 SQVTM, CDR2 ANQGSEA. Trimming took 4 bases from V and 0 from J; bases not matched to a gene: 3. This CDR3 contains 14 residues. The chain recombines TRBV29-1 with TRBJ1-1, with TRBD1 matching over 9 bases. This sequence was found in a female donor with multiple sclerosis, enrolled in a pregnancy study. This material consisted of CD4+ T cells from peripheral blood mononuclear cells, taken before pregnancy. In nucleotides, the CDR3 is TGCAGCGTTGCGGGGGACAGGGTGAACACTGAAGCTTTCTTT. The encoded protein is CSVAGDRVNTEAFF.